The TCR beta chain under discussion was sequenced for a study of cytomegalovirus exposure and HLA in healthy donors. Per germline, CDR1 MNHEY and CDR2 SMNVEV (reference sequence). The V and J ends lost 10 bases and 7 bases, in that order; junction bases with no gene match: 15. The CDR3 runs 15 residues. Clones were sequenced by immunoSEQ multiplex PCR, and TCRdb holds only the in-frame ones, with some missing. Altogether roughly 70,000 clones are present, about 90% being singletons, with the ten largest covering 3.5% to 4.5%. V usage is TRBV27 and J usage is TRBJ2-1; TRBD1 agrees at 8 bases. The sequence was obtained from a woman under 30 in good health and CMV-seropositive. The sample comprised PBMCs. CDR3 residues: CATRQTTGVGNEQFF. The CDR3 region has the DNA TGTGCCACCCGGCAGACGACAGGGGTGGGGAATGAGCAGTTCTTC.